This TCR beta chain originates from a study of cytomegalovirus exposure and HLA in healthy donors. Comment on this clone: The antigen remains undetermined.

Study-level points and caveats: With later analysis, a missense DCLRE1C variant became linked to TCR beta V- and J-gene trimming. The study designated 150 or so TCR beta chains cytomegalovirus-associated. Donors belonging to an Asian-associated ancestry cluster reportedly showed fewer N-insertions in productive TCRs than the approximately 670-donor mean, according to what a later analysis found.

The PCR was carried out with 60 Vbeta primers and 13 Jbeta primers. The protocol was immunoSEQ multiplex PCR, while the TCRdb copy is restricted to in-frame clones and leaves out a portion. Altogether 100,000 to 150,000 clones are present, 75% to 85% being singletons, with the ten largest covering approximately 10%. The sequencing sample was made of PBMCs. The receptor comes from a man aged 30 to 45 in good health and CMV-seropositive.

The CDR3 DNA reads as TGTGCCAGCTCACCACAATCAGGGTCGGATGAGCAGTTCTTC. Encoded protein: CASSPQSGSDEQFF. This chain links TRBV18 with TRBJ2-1; tentative D call: TRBD1 (5 bases). The germline gives CDR1 KGHSH, CDR2 LQKENI. The CDR3 is 14 residues long. Trimming cost V 1 base and J 8 bases, with 12 bases left between them. Drawing the rest from reference TRBV18 and TRBJ2-1, the complete variable domain is NAGVMQNPRHLVRRRGQEARLRCSPMKGHSHVYWYRQLPEEGLKFMVYLQKENIIDESGMPKERFSAEFPKEGPSILRIQQVVRGDSAAYFCASSPQSGSDEQFFGPGTRLTVL.